This T cell receptor beta chain was observed in a study of blood T cell repertoires in COVID-19. Study summary: The samples span acute and convalescent COVID-19 from the United States, Italy and Spain. The analysed material was cDNA or gDNA that came from T cells, B-cell-depleted T cells, or PBMCs.

There are 15 residues in the CDR3. The V gene lost 0 bases and the J gene lost 2 bases, with 11 bases spanning the gap. Germline V gene data show CDR1 as MGHRA and CDR2 as YSYEKL. Source study methods: Reference gene primer amplification yielded estimated nucleated cell counts. Data came from immunoSEQ multiplex PCR; TCRdb stores just in-frame clones and leaves some out. V and J calls and clone size are given by that table; D and trimming were obtained from the DNA. This sample has 95,000 to 150,000 clones; about nine tenths occur once, and the top ten carry roughly 4.7%. The sequencing sample was made of peripheral blood. The sequence came from a man aged 35 to 55 with acute or convalescent COVID-19. The chain recombines TRBV4-1 with TRBJ2-7; weak D call: TRBD1 (5 bases). CDR3 in DNA: TGCGCCAGCAGCCAAGATGAGGCCAGGGCCTACGAGCAGTACTTC. Its protein is CASSQDEARAYEQYF.